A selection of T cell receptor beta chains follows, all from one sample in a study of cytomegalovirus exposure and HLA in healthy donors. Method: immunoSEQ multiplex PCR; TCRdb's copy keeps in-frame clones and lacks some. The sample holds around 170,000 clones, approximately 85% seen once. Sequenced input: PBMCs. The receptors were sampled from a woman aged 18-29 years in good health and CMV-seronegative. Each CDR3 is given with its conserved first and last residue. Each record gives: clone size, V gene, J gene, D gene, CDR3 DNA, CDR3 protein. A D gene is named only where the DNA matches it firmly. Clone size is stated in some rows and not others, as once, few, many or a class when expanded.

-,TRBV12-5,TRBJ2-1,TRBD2,TGTGCTAGTGGACTAGCGCTATCCCGCAATGAGCAGTTCTTC,CASGLALSRNEQFF
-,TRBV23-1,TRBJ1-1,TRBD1,TGCGCCAGCAGTAGAGATGGACAGGGGGGCACTGAAGCTTTCTTT,CASSRDGQGGTEAFF
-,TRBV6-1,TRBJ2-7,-,TGTGCCAGCAGTCCCCATGGCGGGGTCTCCTACGAGCAGTACTTC,CASSPHGGVSYEQYF
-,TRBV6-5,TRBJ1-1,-,TGTGCCAGCAGTCAAGGGGGGGGTAATACTGAAGCTTTCTTT,CASSQGGGNTEAFF
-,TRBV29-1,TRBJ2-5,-,TGCAGCGTTGAAGGATGGGCCCAGGGGATCCAAGAGACCCAGTACTTC,CSVEGWAQGIQETQYF
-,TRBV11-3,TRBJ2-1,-,TGTGCCAGCAGCTTAGTGGCGGATGAGCAGTTCTTC,CASSLVADEQFF
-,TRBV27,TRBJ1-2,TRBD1,TGTGCCAGCAGTTTATTCGCAGGGGGCGATGGCTACACCTTC,CASSLFAGGDGYTF
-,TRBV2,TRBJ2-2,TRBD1,TGTGCCAGCAGTCGTAGGGGGCTCGGCACCGGGGAGCTGTTTTTT,CASSRRGLGTGELFF
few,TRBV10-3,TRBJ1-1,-,TGTGCCATCCGACCGGGGGTGAACACTGAAGCTTTCTTT,CAIRPGVNTEAFF
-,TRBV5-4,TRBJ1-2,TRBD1,TGTGCCAGCAGCTTACAACAGGGGGCTGGCTACACCTTC,CASSLQQGAGYTF
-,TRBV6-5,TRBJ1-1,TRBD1,TGTGCCAGCAGTGACAGGGTGAACACTGAAGCTTTCTTT,CASSDRVNTEAFF
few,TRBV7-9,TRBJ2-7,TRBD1,TGTGCCAGCAGCCGACGGGACAGGGGGCCGTATGCCAGCTCCTACGAGCAGTACTTC,CASSRRDRGPYASSYEQYF
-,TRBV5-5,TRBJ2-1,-,TGTGCCAGCAGCTTGTTGGCGGAGTCCTACAATGAGCAGTTCTTC,CASSLLAESYNEQFF
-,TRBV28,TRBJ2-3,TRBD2,TGTGCCAGCGGACTAGCGGGGTTCACAGATACGCAGTATTTT,CASGLAGFTDTQYF
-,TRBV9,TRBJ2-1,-,TGTGCCAGCAGCGTAGCACAGGACCTATACCTTTACAATGAGCAGTTCTTC,CASSVAQDLYLYNEQFF